This T cell receptor (beta chain) derives from a study of cytomegalovirus exposure and HLA in healthy donors (dated by TCRdb to 2017 to 2019). In the study overall: An earlier analysis of 587 of the donors reported over 250 Gb of sequence data and 100 million to 120 million unique TCR beta sequences obtained from about 170 million T cells. About 280 gigabases of sequencing data and approximately 80 million unique TCR sequences were included in an early release covering roughly 600 HLA-typed donors. Among the roughly 390 genotyped donors, 75% to 90% belonged to the genetic ancestry cluster associated with self-reported Caucasian donors. The study aimed to test whether cataloging public T cell receptors could reveal signatures of past pathogen exposure. Using immunosequencing, the study profiled T cell repertoires from some 670 subjects and related those repertoires to cytomegalovirus serostatus. A separate validation cohort of over 95 different subjects was used in addition to the 666-subject first cohort. To predict cytomegalovirus infection status, the study combined high-throughput TCR immunosequencing, statistical association of individual TCRs with disease status, and machine learning. To study patterns of TCR occurrence, a later analysis re-analyzed previously published TCR beta repertoires from 666 donors and added high-resolution HLA genotyping. The later analysis used no new phenotypic data to find candidate immune exposures, relying instead on TCR beta sequences and their occurrence across donors. An earlier analysis of 587 of the donors used high-throughput TCR beta sequencing to judge whether each TCR beta V gene segment behaved as functional or pseudogenic. Donor age, sex, ethnicity and CMV serostatus were compiled alongside the repertoire data. A later genetic analysis took genome-wide SNP genotypes for about 55% of the 666 donors and used that subset as a discovery cohort. All discovery cohort repertoires had been generated on a single sequencing platform. HLA typing included class I and class II loci at four-digit resolution. Typing coverage varied by locus: about 620-630 donors for A, B, C, DRB1 and DQB1; around 560 for DQA1; about 600 for DPA1; 450 to 480 for DPB1. Four to six DR-DQ haplotypes were handled as single units for association and clustering because linkage in the cohort was strong. Across about 370 genotyped donors of the cohort, an average of roughly 200,000 unique TCR beta nucleotide sequences per donor were sequenced, and roughly a sixth of those sequences were non-productive.

The paper's findings and limits, for the study overall: An association between a missense DCLRE1C variant and V-gene and J-gene trimming of TCR beta chains was found in a later genetic analysis and replicated in an independent cohort. The earlier analysis of 587 of the donors excluded some 16 rarely observed V segments, including chromosome 9 orphons, because counts were too low. A later analysis reported that several top co-occurrence clusters appeared linked to parvovirus B19, influenza, CMV and Epstein-Barr virus. An earlier analysis of approximately 570 of the donors showed that most TCR beta V segments appeared in productive rearrangements either about 87% or about 30% of the time, which broadly matched IMGT annotations. According to a later analysis, most CMV-associated TCR beta chains appeared to be HLA-restricted, and the HLA associations seemed to be driven largely by CMV exposure. A later analysis found that TCR association rates varied across HLA loci, with DRB1 alleles showing the most associated TCRs and HLA-C alleles the fewest. The classifier was reported to diagnose cytomegalovirus status with high specificity and sensitivity in both the original cohort and the validation cohort. When HLA alleles, especially DR and DQ, strongly co-occurred, attributing TCR associations to individual alleles was difficult. In a later genetic analysis, fewer N-insertions in productive TCRs were reported among donors in an Asian-associated ancestry cluster than the roughly 700-donor mean. HLA typing was unavailable for some donors at each locus, so association tests used only the typed subset. In vitro tests confirmed that a few of the cytomegalovirus-associated TCR beta chains recognize cytomegalovirus antigens. This cohort had only TCR beta chains sequenced, and the lack of alpha or paired-chain data limited which features could be detected. The study gave a list of 150 to 200 TCR beta chains associated with cytomegalovirus. A cluster of highly shared sequence variants was judged likely to be a technical artifact of the sequencing pipeline. A further reported finding was that TCR beta sequences accurately predicted the HLA-A and HLA-B alleles for most subjects in the first cohort. It was suggested by the authors that the approach could potentially be generalized to other disease states and immunological phenotypes. Sequencing depth was assumed to be roughly uniform across donors in the presence/absence analyses, though that assumption may not hold. Linkage disequilibrium might explain the correlated functional status among segregating V segments, but an unknown experimental factor could not be excluded. CMV serostatus was the only immune exposure information available for the cohort. Some IMGT-functional V segments, including TRBV6-2 and TRBV6-3, could not be distinguished by the 87-base-pair reads and were therefore excluded. A later analysis associated 16,951 TCR beta sequences with specific HLA alleles at a false discovery rate of 0.05. Across donors, most TCR sequences were observed very rarely, whereas some public TCRs were present in many individuals. Compared with equally common non-associated chains, HLA-associated TCR beta chains in a later analysis were more clonally expanded and had lower generation probabilities.

Library preparation used the immunoSEQ multiplex PCR assay. A mixture of 60 forward primers for TCR Vbeta segments and 13 reverse primers for TCR Jbeta segments was used in the multiplex PCR. A multiplex PCR assay on genomic DNA amplified the CDR3 region of rearranged TCR beta genes. The Illumina HiSeq System was used to sequence the amplified TCR beta libraries as 87-base-pair reads. The original methods were these. A later analysis tallied roughly 78 million unique TCR beta chains across the 700 or so repertoires, and some 10 million of those chains were shared by two or more donors. Raw reads were error-corrected and collapsed into unique sequences with a nearest-neighbor algorithm that merged closely related sequences to remove PCR and sequencing errors. Alignment of CDR3 sequences to IMGT reference sequences was used to assign V, D and J gene segments. Each retained sequence needed at least a six-nucleotide match to both a V gene segment and a J gene segment. Rearrangements were classified as productive when the CDR3 lacked stop codons and remained in frame with V and J, and all other rearrangements were classified as non-productive. Following IMGT convention, CDR3 was defined as the stretch from the second conserved V-encoded cysteine up to the conserved J-encoded phenylalanine. The earlier analysis of about 610 of the donors excluded any sequence lacking an unambiguous match to a single V gene segment. In an earlier analysis of 450 to 750 of the donors, a V segment was called functional when productive rearrangements were above 56.7%, and segregating when the standard deviation between donors exceeded 5%. A statistical classification framework was developed to diagnose cytomegalovirus status using the catalog of TCR beta chain sequences. A later analysis assigned V and J genes by comparing TCR nucleotide sequences with IMGT/GENE-DB human TR gene sequences. Using the TCRdist pipeline, a later analysis assigned CDR3 sequences along with most-parsimonious VDJ recombination scenarios. In a later analysis, every TCR beta chain was defined by the combination of its CDR3 amino acid sequence and its V-gene family, and reads without a unique V-gene family were dropped. A later analysis removed 592 highly shared, low-generation-probability nucleotide sequences to deal with suspected cross-contamination and a sequencing artifact. In a later analysis, a clonal expansion index was calculated for each public chain from normalized within-repertoire ranks of inferred template counts. In a later analysis, generation probabilities were computed with a VDJ recombination model fitted to out-of-frame rearrangements, and the resulting probabilities were checked against IGoR. Hypergeometric tests were used in a later analysis to score TCR-TCR, TCR-HLA and TCR-CMV co-occurrence, with a repertoire-size bias correction applied to the TCR pairs. False discovery rates were estimated in a later analysis by permuting HLA or CMV assignments 20 times. In a later analysis, co-occurring TCRs were grouped using DBSCAN, with TCRdist sequence similarity added in when clustering inside HLA-allele-positive subsets. Repertoires with fewer than 30,000 or more than 120,000 public chains were left out of co-occurrence clustering, as were a handful of repertoires with anomalous nucleotide sharing. TCRdb retrieved this table from immuneACCESS and kept in-frame rearrangements only. Not all clones are present; in checked studies, unresolved V genes account for under half, and no reason is known for the remainder. V and J calls and clone size come straight from that table; D and trimming were deduced from the DNA. Recorded for this sample are 100,000 to 150,000 clones; roughly 80% of them occurred a single time. About 4.9% of the sample goes to the ten largest clones.

CDR1 and CDR2 were assigned from the germline V gene (reference sequence) as SGHNT and YYREEE. Unmatched junction bases come to 3, with V trimmed by 4 bases and J by 6 bases. Inclusive of the bounding cysteine and phenylalanine, the CDR3 is 13 residues long. Solely the CDR3 DNA is kept, with 39 bases framed from the first base. The cohort comprised some 730 healthy bone marrow donors. At the time of sampling, all cohort members were nominally healthy, though unrecorded immune exposures were likely present. The donor was CMV seropositive and belonged to the group of over 250 seropositive cohort members. A peripheral blood sample was provided by each donor, and peripheral blood mononuclear cells were used for TCR beta sequencing. Genomic DNA was extracted from the blood cell samples with the Qiagen DNeasy Blood Extraction Kit. With respect to this clone: This clone's antigen is unknown. The input lacks base qualities; no much larger clone sits a single base away.

The chain is encoded by TRBV5-4 joined to TRBJ2-1, with 8 bases matching TRBD1. The TCR sequence derives from a man aged 50 to 60 in good health and CMV-seropositive. Sequenced material: PBMCs. The DNA is TGTGCCAGCAGCCTTACAGGGGGCAATGAGCAGTTCTTC. This sequence encodes CASSLTGGNEQFF.